The 28 T cell receptor beta chains below come from one sample, sequenced in a study. TCRdb passed the 5' RACE reads through MiXCR, listing each CDR3 protein once. The sample gives 35,000 to 50,000 distinct CDR3 sequences, approximately 22% of which show up once; approximately 4% is in the top ten. The sorted Tregs were CD4+CD25+CD127-/low cells. The sequencing sample was made of Tregs sorted from blood. These receptor sequences come from a female donor with breast cancer.

Notes on this clonotype: It may be a read error: a sequence one base away is much more abundant. The chain has TRBV29-1 and TRBJ2-7, with 9 bases matching TRBD1. Germline V gene data show CDR1 as SQVTM and CDR2 as ANQGSEA. The CDR3 is 13 residues long. The ends lost 4 bases at V and 10 bases at J; junction bases unmatched: 11. CDR3: CSVVMGQGRDQYF. In DNA, the CDR3 is TGCAGCGTTGTTATGGGACAGGGCCGAGATCAGTACTTC.

A remark on this clonotype: At one of its ends the junction is not consistent with the germline gene, which may arise from a read error. This chain uses TRBV7-9 with TRBJ2-3; TRBD1 aligns across 7 bases. From germline, CDR1 is SEHNR and CDR2 FQNEAQ (reference sequence). The CDR3 covers 13 residues. In DNA, the CDR3 is TGTGCCAGCAGCATATCAGGGACAGATGCGCAGTATTTT. This translates into CASSISGTDAQYF.

There are a few counts of this clonotype. This chain connects TRBV9 to TRBJ2-1; D is ambiguous. The CDR3 has 13 amino acids. Germline V gene data show CDR1 as SGDLS and CDR2 as YYNGEE. V was trimmed by 1 base and J by 3 bases, leaving 5 bases between them. The CDR3 DNA sequence: TGTGCCAGCAGCGTATCCAACTACAATGAGCAGTTCTTC. Protein sequence: CASSVSNYNEQFF.

J is TRBJ2-7 and V is TRBV12-3 or TRBV12-4; either TRBD1 or TRBD2 may fit D (5 bases each). This CDR3 is 14 amino acids long. The V and J ends lost 6 bases and 6 bases respectively, with 18 bases between them. The CDR3: CASSNRDQNSEQYF. The CDR3 nucleotides read TGTGCCAGCAGCAACCGGGACCAGAATTCCGAGCAGTACTTC.

This clonotype was recorded many times. The chain recombines TRBV5-1 with TRBJ2-7; maybe TRBD1 (5 bases). V lost 2 bases, J lost 3 bases, and 9 bases lay in between. This CDR3 contains 13 residues. Germline CDR1 and CDR2: SGHRS and YFSETQ. The CDR3 region has the DNA TGCGCCAGCAGCTTCGACAGATACTACGAGCAGTACTTC. This codes for CASSFDRYYEQYF.

This clonotype was seen more than once but under ten times. A much larger clone lies one base from this, so it may be a read error. This rearrangement joins TRBV5-1 to TRBJ2-1, with TRBD2 matching 9 bases. Germline V CDR1 and CDR2: SGHRS, YFSETQ. J lost 2 bases, V lost 3 bases, and 6 bases had no gene match. The CDR3 sequence is 16 residues long. CDR3 sequence reads: CASSYPSGIPYNEQFF. CDR3 coding DNA: TGCGCCAGCAGCTATCCTAGCGGGATCCCCTACAATGAGCAGTTCTTC. Full variable domain (remainder filled in from reference TRBV5-1 and TRBJ2-1): KAGVTQTPRYLIKTRGQQVTLSCSPISGHRSVSWYQQTPGQGLQFLFEYFSETQRNKGNFPGRFSGRQFSNSRSEMNVSTLELGDSALYLCASSYPSGIPYNEQFFGPGTRLTVL.

This clonotype was seen a single time. The genes are TRBV2 and TRBJ2-5; the match to TRBD2 covers 13 bases. The V gene end was trimmed by 7 bases and the J gene end by 4 bases; junction bases not matched to a gene: 12. The CDR3 contains 17 residues. CDR1 SNHLY and CDR2 FYNNEI come from the germline V gene. The CDR3 DNA reads as TGTGCCAGCACCTCGGAACTAGCGGGAGGGCCTTTAGAGACCCAGTACTTC. This gives the protein CASTSELAGGPLETQYF.

This clonotype has ten or more counts. The chain couples TRBV20-1 to TRBJ1-5; 10 positions match TRBD1. V dropped 6 bases and J dropped 6; count of bases not matched to a gene: 14. Germline values: CDR1 DFQATT, CDR2 SNEGSKA (reference sequence). This CDR3 spans 16 amino acids. The CDR3 loop reads CSAALYGTGVSQPQHF. CDR3 bases: TGCAGTGCCGCTTTATACGGGACAGGGGTTAGTCAGCCCCAGCATTTT.

This clonotype was picked up a small number of times. The chain links TRBV29-1 to TRBJ2-3; TRBD1 matches at 11 bases. Per the germline V gene, CDR1 is SQVTM and CDR2 is ANQGSEA. The CDR3 covers 15 residues. V dropped 6 bases and J dropped 3; count of bases not matched to a gene: 8. The CDR3 here is CSVVGQGARTDTQYF. Written as DNA, the CDR3 is TGCAGCGTGGTAGGACAGGGGGCTCGGACAGATACGCAGTATTTT.

This chain connects TRBV27 to TRBJ1-1; 10 bases are a match to TRBD1. CDR3 length: 16 amino acids. V dropped 6 bases and J dropped 4; count of bases not matched to a gene: 11. Per germline, CDR1 MNHEY and CDR2 SMNVEV (reference sequence). The CDR3 coding sequence is TGTGCCAGCAGCCGAACCGACAGGGGGCGAGGCACTGAAGCTTTCTTT. It is translated as CASSRTDRGRGTEAFF.

This clonotype was observed at least ten times. The chain links TRBV5-1 to TRBJ1-2; TRBD1 is a possible D gene (6 bases). V was shortened by 0 bases and J by 2 bases, with 11 bases between the two germline ends. CDR3 length: 15 amino acids. Germline CDR1 and CDR2: SGHRS and YFSETQ. The CDR3 DNA follows: TGCGCCAGCAGCTTGGGGACAGTGAGGAACTATGGCTACACCTTC. This gives the protein CASSLGTVRNYGYTF.

To note about this clonotype: This may be a read error, as it is one base from a much larger clone. The V gene is TRBV6-1, the J gene TRBJ1-1, with 11 bases that match TRBD1. The CDR3 has 18 amino acids. Germline values: CDR1 MNHNS, CDR2 SASEGT. The J segment lost 0 bases and the V segment lost 3 bases, leaving 9 bases of the junction unmatched. Here the CDR3 DNA reads TGTGCCAGCAGTGAGGGGTTTGGACAGGGGGCGATGAACACTGAAGCTTTCTTT. It encodes CASSEGFGQGAMNTEAFF.

With respect to this clonotype: This may be a read error, as it is one base from a much larger clone. Given the absence of the conserved phenylalanine or tryptophan at the CDR3 end, a read error is likely. The chain recombines TRBV4-1 with TRBJ2-2, with 11 bases identical to TRBD2. There are 17 residues in the CDR3. In germline, CDR1 is MGHRA, CDR2 YSYEKL. V gave up 0 bases and J gave up 6 bases; unmatched junction bases: 6. Here the CDR3 DNA reads TGCGCCAGCAGCCAAGATTTAGCGGGGGGGCAGTCCGGGGAGCTGTTTTCT. Its protein is CASSQDLAGGQSGELFS.

As for this clonotype: Since a much larger clone is just one base distant, this may be a read error. V usage is TRBV6-6 and J usage is TRBJ2-2; tentative D call: TRBD2 (6 bases). The CDR3 contains 14 residues. The germline gives CDR1 MNHNY, CDR2 SVGAGI (reference sequence). The CDR3 DNA reads TGTGCCAGCACCGATACAGCGAACACCGGGGGGCTGTTTTTT. Its protein product is CASTDTANTGGLFF.

This clonotype is medium-sized (0.01 to 0.1%) within its sample. The chain joins TRBV28 to TRBJ1-6; no firm D call. Germline CDR1 reads MDHEN; CDR2 reads SYDVKM. Trimming left V 5 bases short and J 7 bases short, with 12 bases between. The CDR3 is 14 amino acids. This CDR3 is CASSPTGENSPLHF. The CDR3 nucleotides are TGTGCCAGCAGTCCCACCGGGGAAAATTCACCCCTCCACTTT.

This clonotype was detected many times. This rearrangement joins TRBV6-1 to TRBJ2-7, with a weak D call TRBD1 (6 bases). The CDR3 consists of 16 residues. Germline assignment: CDR1 MNHNS and CDR2 SASEGT. V dropped 0 bases and J dropped 2 bases, with 14 bases sitting between them. This CDR3 is CASSEARMAGAYEQYF. As DNA, the CDR3 is TGTGCCAGCAGTGAAGCGAGGATGGCAGGGGCCTACGAGCAGTACTTC.

This clonotype was seen only a few times. This chain uses TRBV24-1 with TRBJ2-3; D is perhaps TRBD2 (5 bases). The length of the CDR3 is 14 residues. From germline, CDR1 is KGHDR and CDR2 SFDVKD. V dropped 0 bases and J dropped 3 bases, with 6 bases sitting between them. Here the CDR3 DNA reads TGTGCCACCAGTGATTTGGGCGGGACAGATACGCAGTATTTT. Translated: CATSDLGGTDTQYF.

This chain connects TRBV20-1 to TRBJ2-7, with 10 bases fitting TRBD1. The trim removed 6 bases at V and 5 bases at J, leaving 7 bases unmatched. Germline loops: CDR1 DFQATT, CDR2 SNEGSKA (reference sequence). This CDR3 has 13 residues. The CDR3 nucleotides read TGCAGTGCCGACGGACAGGGGGTTGACGAGCAGTACTTC. It is translated as CSADGQGVDEQYF.

At least ten counts were recorded for this clonotype. V and J are TRBV28 and TRBJ1-3; D is unresolved. The CDR3 runs to 12 residues. Trimming removed 8 bases at V and 4 bases at J, with 9 bases between. The germline V gene encodes CDR1 MDHEN and CDR2 SYDVKM. The CDR3 here is CASSIQGNTIYF. The CDR3 DNA sequence: TGTGCCAGCTCGATACAGGGAAACACCATATATTTT.

A word on this clonotype: It may be a read error: a sequence one base away is much more abundant. The chain joins TRBV20-1 to TRBJ2-7; D call uncertain. Germline CDR1 reads DFQATT; CDR2 reads SNEGSKA (reference sequence). V was trimmed by 5 bases and J by 3 bases, leaving 8 bases between them. The CDR3 consists of 11 residues. In nucleotides, the CDR3 is TGCAGTGCTTTTAGCAGCTACGAGCAGTACTTC. This gives the protein CSAFSSYEQYF.

This clonotype was detected ten times or more. The chain has TRBV5-1 and TRBJ2-1; D is uncertain. Between the trimmed V and J ends, which lost 6 bases and 5 bases, there was a span of 12 bases. The CDR3 is 13 residues long. CDR1 SGHRS and CDR2 YFSETQ come from the germline V gene. CDR3 amino acids: CASTPDQNNEQFF. The CDR3 DNA reads TGCGCCAGCACCCCCGACCAGAACAATGAGCAGTTCTTC. Combining the CDR3 with reference TRBV5-1 and TRBJ2-1 gives the whole variable domain KAGVTQTPRYLIKTRGQQVTLSCSPISGHRSVSWYQQTPGQGLQFLFEYFSETQRNKGNFPGRFSGRQFSNSRSEMNVSTLELGDSALYLCASTPDQNNEQFFGPGTRLTVL.

The sample holds a few counts of this clonotype. The rearrangement links TRBV28 to TRBJ1-2; 9 nucleotides line up with TRBD1. CDR1 and CDR2 (germline): MDHEN, SYDVKM. CDR3 length: 14 residues. Unmatched junction bases numbered 6, after V lost 2 bases and J lost 8 bases. CDR3: CASSLAPTGGGYTF. CDR3 DNA sequence: TGTGCCAGCAGTTTAGCCCCGACAGGGGGAGGCTACACCTTC.

The rearrangement links TRBV9 to TRBJ1-6; D is ambiguous. From germline, CDR1 is SGDLS and CDR2 YYNGEE. The CDR3 totals 13 residues. Trimming shortened V by 4 bases and J by 3 bases, and 5 bases separated the two germline ends. The CDR3 region is CASSPDYNSPLHF. CDR3 coding DNA: TGTGCCAGCAGCCCAGACTATAATTCACCCCTCCACTTT.

The chain joins TRBV7-9 to TRBJ1-2; TRBD1 is a possible D gene (5 bases). The V gene lost 5 bases and the J gene lost 1 base, with 14 bases spanning the gap. Per the germline V gene, CDR1 is SEHNR and CDR2 is FQNEAQ (reference sequence). This CDR3 region has 15 residues. Here the CDR3 DNA reads TGTGCCAGCAGCCCCGGGGCACCTCTTAACTATGGCTACACCTTC. Translated, it gives CASSPGAPLNYGYTF.

The genes are TRBV24-1 and TRBJ2-1; D not resolved. The CDR3 covers 13 residues. The germline CDR1 and CDR2 sequences are KGHDR and SFDVKD. V lost 1 base and J 6 bases, leaving 6 bases between the germline ends. The chain's CDR3 is CATSDFPGNEQFF. Written as DNA, the CDR3 is TGTGCCACCAGTGATTTCCCAGGCAATGAGCAGTTCTTC.

This rearrangement joins TRBV7-9 to TRBJ2-7; 11 nucleotides agree with TRBD1. This CDR3 has 15 amino acids. Germline CDR1 SEHNR, CDR2 FQNEAQ (reference sequence). Losses at the gene ends were 8 bases for V and 6 bases for J; bases not matched to a gene: 12. The CDR3 bases are TGTGCCAGCGGACTGACCGGGACAGGGGGTTTCGAGCAGTACTTC. This sequence encodes CASGLTGTGGFEQYF.

This clonotype showed up many times. This chain uses TRBV7-9 with TRBJ2-7; 9 nucleotides line up with TRBD1. The germline gives CDR1 SEHNR, CDR2 FQNEAQ (reference sequence). The length of the CDR3 is 14 residues. The ends lost 5 bases at V and 3 bases at J; junction bases unmatched: 5. DNA of the CDR3: TGTGCCAGCAGCACGACAGGGGGAAGCTACGAGCAGTACTTC. It encodes CASSTTGGSYEQYF.

As regards this clonotype: The junction departs from germline at one end; a sequencing error may be responsible. V and J are TRBV4-1 and TRBJ2-7; 8 bases align to TRBD1. Per the germline V gene, CDR1 is MGHRA and CDR2 is YSYEKL. The CDR3 runs 15 residues. The CDR3 DNA reads TGCGCCAACAGCCAAGGGGGGACAGGTATCTCCGAGCAGTACTTC. The encoded protein is CANSQGGTGISEQYF.